Below, one TCR beta chain is given with its context. Other DNA sequences in the sample encode the same CDR3. In the source study's methods: Quantification of nucleated cells was approximated via reference gene primer amplification. Data came from immunoSEQ multiplex PCR; TCRdb stores just in-frame clones and leaves some out. Clone size and V and J calls were adopted from that table, with D and trimming inferred from the DNA. The table records 70,000 to 100,000 clones, 89% of them present only once. There are 16 residues in the CDR3. Trimming left V 3 bases short and J 1 base short, with 13 bases between. Germline values: CDR1 MNHEY, CDR2 SMNVEV (reference sequence). The sample is drawn from a study of blood T cell repertoires in COVID-19.

Sequencing input: peripheral blood. V is TRBV27 and J is TRBJ1-5, with D tentatively TRBD1 (5 bases). This receptor was taken from a man aged 45-60 years with COVID-19, enrolled during active disease. The CDR3 DNA follows: TGTGCCAGCAGTTTTAGGGGAGGGTACAGCAATCAGCCCCAGCATTTT. Translation: CASSFRGGYSNQPQHF.